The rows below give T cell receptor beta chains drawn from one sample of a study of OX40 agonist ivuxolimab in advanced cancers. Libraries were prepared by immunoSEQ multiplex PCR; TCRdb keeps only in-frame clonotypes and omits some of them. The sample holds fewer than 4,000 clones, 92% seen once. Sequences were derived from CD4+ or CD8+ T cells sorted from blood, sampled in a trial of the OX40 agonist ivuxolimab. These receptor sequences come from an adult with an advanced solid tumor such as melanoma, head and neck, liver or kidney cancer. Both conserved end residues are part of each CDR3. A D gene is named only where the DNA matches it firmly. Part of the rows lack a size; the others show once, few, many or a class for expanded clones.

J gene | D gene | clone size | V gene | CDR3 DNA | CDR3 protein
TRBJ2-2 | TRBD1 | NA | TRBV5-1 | TGCGCCAGCAGCTCCAAGCCCAGGGGACAGGGAGGGGACACCGGGGAGCTGTTTTTT | CASSSKPRGQGGDTGELFF
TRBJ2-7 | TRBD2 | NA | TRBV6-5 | TGTGCCAGCAGTTACTCGGGGGGGAGCTCCTACGAGCAGTACTTC | CASSYSGGSSYEQYF
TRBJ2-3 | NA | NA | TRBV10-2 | TGCGCCAGCAGTGCAAAAGATACGCAGTATTTT | CASSAKDTQYF
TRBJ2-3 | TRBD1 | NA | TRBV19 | TGTGCCAGTAGTACCGGACAGGTCGCAGGTGATACGCAGTATTTT | CASSTGQVAGDTQYF
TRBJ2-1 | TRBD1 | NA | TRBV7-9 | TGTGCCAGCAGCCCAGCCTGGACAGGGCCCCACCAGTTCTTC | CASSPAWTGPHQFF
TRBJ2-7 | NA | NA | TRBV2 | TGTGCCAGCAGAGAGGGGCTACCCTACGAGCAGTACTTC | CASREGLPYEQYF
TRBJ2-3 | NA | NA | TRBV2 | TGTGCCAGCAGGAGGGGGGGCATTACAGATACGCAGTATTTT | CASRRGGITDTQYF
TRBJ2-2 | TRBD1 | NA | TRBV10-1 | TGCGCCAGCAGTGAGGACAGGGGGAACACCGGGGAGCTGTTTTTT | CASSEDRGNTGELFF
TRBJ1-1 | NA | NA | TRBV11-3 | TGTGCCAGCAGCTGGGAAAGGGATAGGGACACTGAAGCTTTCTTT | CASSWERDRDTEAFF
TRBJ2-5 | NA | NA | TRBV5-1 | TGCGCCAGCAGCTTGGTAGGGTTCGGAGAGACCCAGTACTTC | CASSLVGFGETQYF
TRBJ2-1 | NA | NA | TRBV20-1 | TGCAGTGCTTGGGTGGGGAAGCAGTTCTTC | CSAWVGKQFF
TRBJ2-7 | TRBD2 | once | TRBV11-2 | TGTGCCAGCAGCTTACCCAGCGGGAGATCCTACGAGCAGTACTTC | CASSLPSGRSYEQYF
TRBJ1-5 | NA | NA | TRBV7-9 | TGTGCCAGCAGCTCATTGACCGGTCAGCCCCAGCATTTT | CASSSLTGQPQHF
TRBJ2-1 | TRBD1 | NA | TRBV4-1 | TGCGCCAGCAGCCAAGAGACAGGGCTACTCTACAATGAGCAGTTCTTC | CASSQETGLLYNEQFF
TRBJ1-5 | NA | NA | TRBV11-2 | TGTGCCAGCAGCTTAGGGCTTACCAATCAGCCCCAGCATTTT | CASSLGLTNQPQHF
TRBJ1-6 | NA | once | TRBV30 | TGTGCCTGGAGGGCCTCCGTTTCACCCCTCCACTTT | CAWRASVSPLHF
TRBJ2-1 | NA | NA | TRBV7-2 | TGTGCCAGCAGCTTAGCGGGGGCCTCCTACTACAATGAGCAGTTCTTC | CASSLAGASYYNEQFF
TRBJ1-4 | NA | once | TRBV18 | TGTGCCAGCTCACCAGAAGGGAATGAAAAACTGTTTTTT | CASSPEGNEKLFF
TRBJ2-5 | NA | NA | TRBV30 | TGTGCCTGGAGTGTAATTTTGTCGGAGACCCAGTACTTC | CAWSVILSETQYF
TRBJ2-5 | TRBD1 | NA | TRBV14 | TGTGCCAGCAGCCACCCCGGGACAGGGGGCGGAAGGACCCAGTACTTC | CASSHPGTGGGRTQYF
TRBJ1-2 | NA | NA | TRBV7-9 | TGTGCCAGCAGCCTTACTGGGGGTTATGGCTACACCTTC | CASSLTGGYGYTF
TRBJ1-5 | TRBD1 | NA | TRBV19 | TGTGCCAGTAGTATACGCGACAGGGGTCAGCCCCAGCATTTT | CASSIRDRGQPQHF
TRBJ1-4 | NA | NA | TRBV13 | TGTGCCAGCAGCTCCAACCGGGAGGCTAACGAAAAACTGTTTTTT | CASSSNREANEKLFF
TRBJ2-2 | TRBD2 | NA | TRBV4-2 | TGTGCCAGCAGCCGCGGGACTAGCGGGGGGGGGAACACCGGGGAGCTGTTTTTT | CASSRGTSGGGNTGELFF
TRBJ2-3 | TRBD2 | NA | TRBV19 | TGTGCCAGTAGGACTAGCACAACAGATACGCAGTATTTT | CASRTSTTDTQYF